This paragraph reports one T cell receptor beta chain. Its antigen is not yet known. Base qualities are not recorded, but no much larger clone differs from it by a single base. The sample originates from a study of shared clonotypes between healthy human individuals (dated by TCRdb to 2019 to 2021). About the investigation overall: Two women and a few men aged 18 to 49 years were included in the cohort. For each donor, CD4 naive and CD4 memory were each given three plates, CD8 naive was given two plates, and CD8 memory was given one plate. The study deeply sequenced blood TCR repertoires of five healthy adults to estimate repertoire size and the extent of clonotype sharing between individuals. To increase sequencing depth and limit assay-specific biases, different laboratories used diverse techniques to prepare libraries and sequence TCR repertoires. Each donor's leukapheresis produced roughly between about 0.8 and 10 billion PBMCs.

The donors were healthy, HIV-negative adults with no recently reported acute infections or vaccinations. Every donor was a Caucasian adult living in Nashville, Tennessee, USA. CD4+ T cells were enriched by magnetic negative selection; naive cells were then positively selected on CD45RA, and the negative fraction formed the memory subset. Blood was collected by leukapheresis, and PBMCs were isolated by Ficoll-Histopaque density gradient centrifugation and then cryopreserved in liquid nitrogen vapor phase. Analytical flow cytometry was used to check the purity and quantity of each magnetically sorted T cell population. From each sorted fraction, genomic DNA was isolated and quantified by UV absorbance on a Nanodrop 2000c. Results the study describes overall, beyond this receptor: Pairwise subsampling indicated that sequencing depth was expected to affect the degree of clonotype sharing among donors. Incomplete sequencing was indicated by rarefaction of sorted-subset datasets, despite the large sequencing depth. Sampling was limited to blood, and TCR repertoires in tissue likely differ from TCR repertoires in blood. Across four donors, about 4.5% of naive CD4, over 3% of naive CD8, about 2.3% of memory CD4, and about 0.4% of memory CD8 clonotypes were shared. The small number of donors limited the genetic and exposure-history diversity represented. Larger estimated clonotype richness was generally found for naive subsets than for memory subsets. Compared with non-shared clonotypes, clonotypes shared by all four sorted-subset donors had higher generation probabilities.

The germline V gene gives CDR1 as MNHNS and CDR2 as SASEGT. V is shortened by 3 bases, J by 5 bases, and the region joining them spans 13 bases. From the cysteine through the phenylalanine, the CDR3 covers 14 amino acids. Only the CDR3 DNA is retained, 42 bases long and in frame from the first base. Using the deep immunoSEQ assay, multiplex PCR amplified TCR CDR3 regions from genomic DNA. For each cell subset, the extracted genomic DNA was distributed evenly across all wells of several immunoSEQ 96-well plates, and each plate served as one replicate. For sorted subsets, approximately 0.2 ug of genomic DNA, equivalent to 25,000 to 30,000 T cell genomes, went into each replicate PCR. The purified libraries were quantified using a Qubit 3.0 fluorometer, sized with a Bioanalyzer 2100, and then quantified again using the KAPA Library Quantification kit. Every immunoSEQ 96-well plate was sequenced on a dedicated single-read 150-cycle Illumina NextSeq 550 flow cell. The authors' analysis ran thus. Because the immunoSEQ output included only junctional sequences and no quality scores, the filtering could not be the same as the filtering used for full-length reads. Sequences were annotated with PyIR, a Python wrapper for IgBLAST v1.9, and V/J genes and CDR3 were assigned using IMGT germline references. Reads were removed for weak V/J assignments (E-value above 1e-6), missing CDR3, stop codons, out-of-frame junctions, or ambiguous translated residues. V3J clonotypes were defined as sequences sharing the same inferred V gene, J gene, and CDR3 amino acid sequence. Percentage overlap between repertoires was computed as shared unique clonotypes divided by the size of the smaller repertoire. Repertoire richness was assessed with RTK rarefaction, the Chao1 estimator, and Recon v2.1 estimates of unobserved clonotypes. Generation probabilities were computed with OLGA for all TCRbeta clonotypes obtained by the gDNA method from a few donors. TCRdb retrieved this table from immuneACCESS and kept in-frame rearrangements only. Not all clones are present; in checked studies, unresolved V genes account for under half, and no reason is known for the remainder. V, J and clone size are taken as reported in that table, and D and trimming were inferred from the DNA itself. This sample has roughly 700,000 clones in its table, and around 72% of those were observed once. The ten largest clones take up 1.7% of the sample.

The sample was memory CD4+ T cells sorted from blood. The label giving this sample's cell subset or site can be read as: CD45RA-negative fraction. The V and J genes are TRBV6-1 and TRBJ2-5, and TRBD1 may be the D gene, going by 6 matching bases. The TCR was taken from a woman aged 25 to 45 in good health. The DNA reads TGTGCCAGCAGTGAGGGACACTATGAGGAGACCCAGTACTTC. It codes for CASSEGHYEETQYF.